Following are 17 T cell receptor beta chains from one sample sequenced in a study of blood T cells in healthy people across ages. The second PCR ran roughly 7 to 12 cycles with a sample-barcoded 5' primer and J-beta primers. TCRdb reprocessed the 5' RACE reads via MiXCR and lists one record per CDR3 protein. Of around 1.7 million distinct CDR3 sequences listed, 28% are singletons. The material sequenced was blood. These receptors all stem from a woman aged 25 to 39 in good health.

The rearrangement uses TRBV20-1 and TRBJ1-4; TRBD1 is a possible D gene (5 bases). The germline CDR1 and CDR2 sequences are DFQATT and SNEGSKA (reference sequence). The CDR3 sequence is 15 residues long. Trimming left V 1 base short and J 0 bases short, with 9 bases between. As DNA, the CDR3 is TGCAGTGCTAGAGGGACGGGGGCAACTAATGAAAAACTGTTTTTT. This sequence encodes CSARGTGATNEKLFF.

The table lists this clonotype with a count of one. This chain links TRBV2 with TRBJ1-4; D is uncertain. The ends were cut back, 2 bases at V and 8 bases at J, with 18 bases in the middle. Germline loops: CDR1 SNHLY, CDR2 FYNNEI. The CDR3 contains 16 residues. The CDR3 loop is CASSEKGSPPGEKLFF. CDR3 DNA: TGTGCCAGCAGTGAAAAAGGAAGCCCCCCGGGGGAAAAACTGTTTTTT.

There are many counts of this clonotype. This chain connects TRBV10-2 to TRBJ2-5; no clear D gene. The germline gives CDR1 WSHSY, CDR2 SAAADI. V was shortened by 4 bases and J by 1 base, with 7 bases between the two germline ends. The CDR3 sequence is 13 residues long. The CDR3: CASSGPPQETQYF. CDR3 nucleotides: TGCGCCAGCAGTGGGCCGCCCCAAGAGACCCAGTACTTC.

As to this clonotype: One end of the junction fails to match germline, which may point to a read error. This chain links TRBV28 with TRBJ2-7, with unresolved D. This CDR3 is built from 12 residues. The V gene's germline CDR1 is MDHEN and CDR2 SYDVKM. CDR3: CASSLTTYKQYF. CDR3 DNA: TGTGCCAGCAGTTTAACAACCTACAAGCAGTACTTC.

The J gene is TRBJ1-6, the V gene TRBV12-3 or TRBV12-4; weak D call: TRBD1 (6 bases). This CDR3 is 15 amino acids long. V dropped 6 bases and J dropped 2 bases, with 11 bases sitting between them. Written as DNA, the CDR3 is TGTGCCAGCAGGAGGGACAACACCTATAATTCACCCCTCCACTTT. It codes for CASRRDNTYNSPLHF.

With respect to this clonotype: Since a much larger clone is just one base distant, this may be a read error. The chain has TRBV7-9 and TRBJ2-5, with 7 bases matching TRBD2. V shed 5 bases, J shed 11 bases, and the junction held 17 bases outside the gene matches. Germline V gene sequence: CDR1 SEHNR, CDR2 FQNEAQ (reference sequence). The CDR3 is 15 residues long. The DNA of the CDR3 is TGTGCCAGCAGCGGGCGCGGGAGAGGACGCGATGAGCAGTACTTC. It yields the protein CASSGRGRGRDEQYF.

The sample holds a few counts of this clonotype. This chain uses TRBV19 with TRBJ1-5; possibly TRBD1 for D (6 bases). The length of the CDR3 is 15 residues. The V gene's germline CDR1 is LNHDA and CDR2 SQIVND (reference sequence). Trimming took 6 bases from V and 1 from J, leaving 13 bases between them. CDR3 coding DNA: TGTGCCAGTAGCATCGGGGGGCGAAGCAATCAGCCCCAGCATTTT. Translating gives CASSIGGRSNQPQHF.

This clonotype was detected a few times. J is TRBJ1-6 and V is TRBV20-1, with TRBD1 identical over 7 bases. The CDR3 is 15 amino acids. Trimming took 3 bases from V and 2 from J; bases not matched to a gene: 4. The germline V gene encodes CDR1 DFQATT and CDR2 SNEGSKA (reference sequence). CDR3 amino acids: CSARAGGAYNSPLHF. Here the CDR3 DNA reads TGCAGTGCTAGGGCAGGGGGTGCCTATAATTCACCCCTCCACTTT.

V usage is TRBV2 and J usage is TRBJ2-7, with 11 positions matching TRBD1. J gave up 3 bases and V 8 bases, and 18 bases lay outside the gene matches. The CDR3 sequence is 18 residues long. Germline V gene lookup returns CDR1 SNHLY and CDR2 FYNNEI. CDR3 bases: TGTGCCAGCGCGGGACAGGGGGTTTCCAGGGGCGATCTCTACGAGCAGTACTTC. This translates into CASAGQGVSRGDLYEQYF. The entire variable domain, with the rest obtained from reference TRBV2 and TRBJ2-7, is as follows: EPEVTQTPSHQVTQMGQEVILRCVPISNHLYFYWYRQILGQKVEFLVSFYNNEISEKSEIFDDQFSVERPDGSNFTLKIRSTKLEDSAMYFCASAGQGVSRGDLYEQYFGPGTRLTVT.

This clonotype was counted a few times. The chain carries TRBV12-3 or TRBV12-4 and TRBJ1-4; a possible D gene is TRBD1 (5 bases). V gave up 7 bases and J gave up 0 bases, with 15 bases separating them. This CDR3 is built from 16 residues. CDR3 nucleotides: TGTGCCAGCAATAGGGACGGATCTTCAACTAATGAAAAACTGTTTTTT. This sequence encodes CASNRDGSSTNEKLFF.

The chain is built from TRBV27 and TRBJ2-5; TRBD1 matches 8 bases. The CDR3 spans 15 residues. With 9 bases clipped from V and 4 bases from J, the junction kept 13 bases outside the gene matches. Per germline, CDR1 MNHEY and CDR2 SMNVEV (reference sequence). As DNA, the CDR3 is TGTGCCAGTACCCCTGCACAGGGGGGTCGAGAGACCCAGTACTTC. It is translated as CASTPAQGGRETQYF.

This clonotype was detected ten times or more. This chain joins TRBV10-3 and TRBJ2-7, with TRBD1 matching 8 bases. This CDR3 comprises 13 residues. Germline trimming cut 4 bases from V and 1 base from J; bases unmatched to any gene: 0. Germline V CDR1 and CDR2: ENHRY, SYGVKD. The CDR3 DNA sequence: TGTGCCATCAGTGGGACAGGGTCCTACGAGCAGTACTTC. Translated, it gives CAISGTGSYEQYF.

This clonotype was observed many times. The CDR3: CASSPGTGNGEQYF. The CDR3 DNA reads as TGTGCCAGCAGCCCCGGGACAGGGAACGGCGAGCAGTACTTC. The rearrangement links TRBV7-9 to TRBJ2-7, with TRBD1 identical over 9 bases. This CDR3 has 14 amino acids. V trimming: 5 bases; J trimming: 6 bases; junction bases outside the gene matches: 8. Germline V gene lookup returns CDR1 SEHNR and CDR2 FQNEAQ (reference sequence).

This clonotype was seen a handful of times. The chain employs TRBV14 and TRBJ1-1; tentatively, D is TRBD1 (5 bases). Per germline, CDR1 SGHDN and CDR2 FVKESK. The CDR3 has 15 amino acids. Trimming left V 3 bases short and J 0 bases short, with 11 bases between. CDR3 sequence: CASSHLDSMNTEAFF. DNA of the CDR3: TGTGCCAGCAGCCACCTAGACAGCATGAACACTGAAGCTTTCTTT.

This clonotype was seen ten or more times. The J gene is TRBJ2-7, the V gene TRBV12-3 or TRBV12-4; D is uncertain. This CDR3 has 15 residues. V was clipped by 6 bases and J by 0 bases, with 15 bases between them. CDR3 bases: TGTGCCAGCAGCTCTCACGACGGGTTCTCCTACGAGCAGTACTTC. This codes for CASSSHDGFSYEQYF.

This clonotype has only a few counts. The rearrangement uses TRBV6-1 and TRBJ2-7; 11 bases are a match to TRBD2. CDR3 length: 16 residues. The junction had 6 bases not matched to a gene; V was cut back by 5 bases and J by 0 bases. Germline V gene sequence: CDR1 MNHNS, CDR2 SASEGT. CDR3 DNA: TGTGCCAGCAGTCGGTCTAGCGGGGGGCTCTCCTACGAGCAGTACTTC. Protein sequence: CASSRSSGGLSYEQYF.

This clonotype was counted at least ten times. CDR3 amino acids: CASSPWANVLTF. CDR3 nucleotide sequence: TGTGCCAGCAGCCCCTGGGCCAACGTCCTGACTTTC. This chain links TRBV18 with TRBJ2-6; D unresolved. CDR3 length: 12 amino acids. Between the trimmed V and J ends, which lost 8 bases and 5 bases, there was a span of 7 bases. Per germline, CDR1 KGHSH and CDR2 LQKENI.